This T cell receptor (beta chain) was observed in a study of T cells after yellow fever vaccination. TCRdb re-called the 5' RACE reads through MiXCR, storing one row per CDR3 protein. This table holds 500,000 to 650,000 distinct CDR3 sequences, around an eighth found once. The V gene lost 5 bases and the J gene lost 7 bases, with 12 bases spanning the gap. This CDR3 contains 13 residues. The germline gives CDR1 MNHEY, CDR2 SMNVEV (reference sequence). The material was PBMCs, obtained on the day of the yellow fever booster vaccination. This chain links TRBV27 with TRBJ2-1, with D hard to call. The receptor's source is a man aged 25 to 40 who received the YFV17D yellow fever vaccine. The CDR3 here is CASSPLDGNEQFF. CDR3 bases: TGTGCCAGCAGTCCCCTGGACGGAAATGAGCAGTTCTTC.